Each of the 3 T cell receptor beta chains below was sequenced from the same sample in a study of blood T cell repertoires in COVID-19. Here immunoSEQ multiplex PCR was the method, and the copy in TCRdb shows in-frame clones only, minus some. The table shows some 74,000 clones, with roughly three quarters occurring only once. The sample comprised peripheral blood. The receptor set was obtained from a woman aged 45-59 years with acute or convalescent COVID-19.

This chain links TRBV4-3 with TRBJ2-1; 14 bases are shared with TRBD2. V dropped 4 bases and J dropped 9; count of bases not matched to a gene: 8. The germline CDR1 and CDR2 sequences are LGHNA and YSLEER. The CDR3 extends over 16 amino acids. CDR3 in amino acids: CASSPGTSGRDSEQFF. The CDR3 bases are TGCGCCAGCAGCCCAGGGACTAGCGGGAGAGATAGTGAGCAGTTCTTC.

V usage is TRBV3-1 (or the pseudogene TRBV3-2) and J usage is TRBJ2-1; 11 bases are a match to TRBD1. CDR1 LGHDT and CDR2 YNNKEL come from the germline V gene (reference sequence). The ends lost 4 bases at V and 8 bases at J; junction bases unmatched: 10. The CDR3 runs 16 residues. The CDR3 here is CASSLIRTGGMDEQFF. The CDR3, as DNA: TGTGCCAGCAGCCTCATAAGGACAGGGGGCATGGATGAGCAGTTCTTC.

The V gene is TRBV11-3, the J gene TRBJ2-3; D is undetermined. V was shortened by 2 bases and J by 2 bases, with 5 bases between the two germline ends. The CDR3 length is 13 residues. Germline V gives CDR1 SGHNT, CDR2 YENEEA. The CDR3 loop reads CASSLQATDTQYF. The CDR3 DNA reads TGTGCCAGCAGCTTACAAGCCACAGATACGCAGTATTTT.